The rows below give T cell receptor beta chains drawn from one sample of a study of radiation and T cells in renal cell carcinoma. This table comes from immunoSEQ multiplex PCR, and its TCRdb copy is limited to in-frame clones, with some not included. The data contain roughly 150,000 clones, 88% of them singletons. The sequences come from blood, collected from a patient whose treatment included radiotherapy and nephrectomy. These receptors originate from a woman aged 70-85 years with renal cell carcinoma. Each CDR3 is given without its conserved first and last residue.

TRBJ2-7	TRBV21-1	ASSKGDRAYEQY
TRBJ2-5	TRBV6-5	ASSPPSLEQY
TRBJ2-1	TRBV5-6	ASSLEAGGLGSYNEQF
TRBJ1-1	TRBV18	ASSPLMKDRVNTEAF
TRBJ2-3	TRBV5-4	ASSKPGQGITDTQY
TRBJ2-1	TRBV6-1	ASRGAGFLNEQF
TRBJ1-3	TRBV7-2	ASSPTQTGNTIY
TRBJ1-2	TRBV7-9	ASSLEGWLHGYT
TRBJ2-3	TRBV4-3	ASSQVGGDTQY
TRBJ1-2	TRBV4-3	ASSQESRASYT
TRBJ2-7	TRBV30	AWDRDRGSYEQY
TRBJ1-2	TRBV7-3	ASSSQPGQGGGYT
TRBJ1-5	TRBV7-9	ASSLETGNQPQH
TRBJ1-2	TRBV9	ASSVGAVQWGYT
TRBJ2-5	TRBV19	ASSIMQGGETQY
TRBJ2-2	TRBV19	ASGGGPWTANTGELF
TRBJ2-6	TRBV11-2	ASSRTGSGANVLT
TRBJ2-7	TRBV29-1	SGGLGGAHEQY
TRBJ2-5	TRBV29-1	SAGGARETQY
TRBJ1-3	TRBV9	ASSVFGDLDSGNTIY
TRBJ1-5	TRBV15	ATSRPGDQPQH
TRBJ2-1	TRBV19	ASSILAGGYEQF
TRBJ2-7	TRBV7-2	ASRPPGSSYEQY
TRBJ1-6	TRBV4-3	ASSQAWGNSPLH
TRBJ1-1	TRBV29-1	SVGRGSSTEAF
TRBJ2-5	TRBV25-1	ASQGPRGDLETQY
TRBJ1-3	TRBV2	ASSTDRRNLERNTIY
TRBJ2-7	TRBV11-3	ASSLGGSSYEQY
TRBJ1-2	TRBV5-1	ASSLVQGDYGYT
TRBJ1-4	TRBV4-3	ASSRLADAPALSTNEKLF
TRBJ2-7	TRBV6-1	ASSGTLYEQY
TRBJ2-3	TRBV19	ASSPRTSGENRYTQY
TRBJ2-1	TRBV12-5	ASGPWGGSSYNEQF
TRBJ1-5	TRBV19	ASSIGGTSNQPQH
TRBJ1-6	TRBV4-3	ASSQRDRDSPLH
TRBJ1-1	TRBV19	ASSMYADPFGTEAF
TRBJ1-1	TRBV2	ASSRQGAGGAEAF
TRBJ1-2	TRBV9	ASSAGVYGYT
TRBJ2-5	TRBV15	ATSSPSLAGGETQY
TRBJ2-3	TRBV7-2	ASSLGQRGGATDTQY